The 14 T cell receptor beta chains reported below all come from one sample, sequenced in a study of T-cell memory formation after mild COVID-19. TCRdb reprocessed the 5' RACE reads via MiXCR and lists one record per CDR3 protein. The sample has 470,000 or so distinct CDR3 sequences, around 27% seen once; the top ten hold approximately 12%. Sample: PBMCs or a T cell subset sorted from them (not recorded which). The origin of the receptors is an adult woman who had mild COVID-19 (a few samples of this study predate the infection). Cell type and time point are not known.

The chain carries TRBV20-1 and TRBJ1-6, with D hard to call. V was pared by 1 base and J by 7 bases, with 8 bases between. CDR1 is DFQATT, CDR2 SNEGSKA, per germline (reference sequence). The CDR3 runs to 13 residues. CDR3 DNA: TGCAGTGCTAGAGTTTTAGGAAATTCACCCCTCCACTTT. This gives the protein CSARVLGNSPLHF.

This clonotype was counted a single time. The V and J genes are TRBV9 and TRBJ1-5; 7 nucleotides match TRBD1. This CDR3 is built from 15 residues. V dropped 0 bases and J dropped 2; count of bases not matched to a gene: 2. CDR1 is SGDLS, CDR2 YYNGEE, per germline. The CDR3 bases are TGTGCCAGCAGCGTAGATGGACAGGGCAATCAGCCCCAGCATTTT. It translates to CASSVDGQGNQPQHF.

This chain joins TRBV29-1 and TRBJ2-1, with D maybe TRBD2 (5 bases). There are 16 residues in the CDR3. Trimming left V 3 bases short and J 8 bases short, with 23 bases between. CDR1 SQVTM and CDR2 ANQGSEA come from the germline V gene. DNA for the CDR3: TGCAGCGTTGATTCGGGTTTGAGCGGCCCCTCCTATGAGCAGTTCTTC. Protein product: CSVDSGLSGPSYEQFF.

Note on this clonotype: A read error may be the cause here, since a much bigger clone is one base away. The chain uses TRBV7-2 and TRBJ1-1; 7 positions agree with TRBD1. The CDR3 runs 14 residues. The trim removed 5 bases at V and 0 bases at J, leaving 3 bases unmatched. Germline V CDR1 and CDR2: SGHTA, FQGNSA. The CDR3 DNA follows: TGTGCCAGCAGCGGGACAGACATGAACACTGAAGCTTTCTTT. Protein sequence: CASSGTDMNTEAFF.

The chain recombines TRBV4-3 with TRBJ1-4; D is uncertain. There are 13 residues in the CDR3. The V end was cut by 0 bases, the J end by 8 bases, with 7 bases between. In germline, CDR1 is LGHNA, CDR2 YSLEER. For the CDR3, the DNA is TGCGCCAGCAGCCAAGATTATAGCGAAAAACTGTTTTTT. Translation gives CASSQDYSEKLFF.

V is TRBV6-5 and J is TRBJ2-1, with TRBD2 matching 9 bases. CDR3 size: 17 residues. J gave up 0 bases and V 5 bases, and 8 bases lay outside the gene matches. CDR1 and CDR2 from the germline V gene are MNHEY and SVGAGI. The CDR3 loop reads CASSHLAGSLSYNEQFF. For the CDR3, the DNA is TGTGCCAGCAGTCACCTAGCGGGAAGCCTCTCCTACAATGAGCAGTTCTTC.

The V gene is TRBV27, the J gene TRBJ1-4, with 10 bases identical to TRBD1. Germline V gene lookup returns CDR1 MNHEY and CDR2 SMNVEV (reference sequence). Trimming took 3 bases from V and 8 from J; bases not matched to a gene: 3. The CDR3 length is 14 residues. The CDR3 loop reads CASSLTGGREKLFF. CDR3 bases: TGTGCCAGCAGTTTGACAGGGGGCCGGGAAAAACTGTTTTTT.

Only a few counts were recorded for this clonotype. V and J are TRBV12-3 or TRBV12-4 and TRBJ1-1; D is unclear. This CDR3 spans 13 amino acids. Trimming cost V 7 bases and J 4 bases, with 13 bases left between them. The DNA of the CDR3 is TGTGCCAGCACCGCCCTATGGAGCACTGAAGCTTTCTTT. This codes for CASTALWSTEAFF.

This clonotype was detected only a few times. The rearrangement uses TRBV20-1 and TRBJ2-1; 11 nucleotides agree with TRBD2. The germline CDR1 and CDR2 sequences are DFQATT and SNEGSKA (reference sequence). V lost 5 bases to trimming and J lost 8 bases; unmatched junction nucleotides: 8. The CDR3 is 14 amino acids. The CDR3 DNA is TGCAGTGCTTTCTCCGGGACTAGCGGTGATGAGCAGTTCTTC. Translating it yields CSAFSGTSGDEQFF.

This clonotype was counted a few times. This chain connects TRBV5-1 to TRBJ2-3; TRBD2 aligns across 7 bases. Losses at the gene ends were 2 bases for V and 4 bases for J; bases not matched to a gene: 10. Per germline, CDR1 SGHRS and CDR2 YFSETQ. The CDR3 covers 16 residues. In nucleotides, the CDR3 is TGCGCCAGCAGCTTCCGGGGCGGGGGTCAGCCAGATACGCAGTATTTT. This sequence encodes CASSFRGGGQPDTQYF.

V and J are TRBV7-3 and TRBJ2-3; 7 bases fit TRBD1. There are 15 residues in the CDR3. V trimming: 5 bases; J trimming: 2 bases; junction bases outside the gene matches: 7. CDR1 is SGHTA, CDR2 FQGTGA, per germline. The chain's CDR3 is CASSPGQSLTDTQYF. The CDR3 coding sequence is TGTGCCAGCAGCCCGGGACAGAGCCTCACAGATACGCAGTATTTT.

This clonotype has at least ten counts. This chain connects TRBV24-1 to TRBJ2-2, with TRBD2 as a possible D gene (5 bases). V was clipped by 4 bases and J by 8 bases, with 10 bases between them. Germline assignment: CDR1 KGHDR and CDR2 SFDVKD. CDR3 length equals 13 residues. CDR3 coding DNA: TGTGCCACCAGTGACGGGGTTTCGGGGGAGCTGTTTTTT. Its translation is CATSDGVSGELFF.

J is TRBJ1-5 and V is TRBV18; D not resolved. The ends were cut back, 2 bases at V and 3 bases at J, with 5 bases in the middle. The CDR3 covers 13 residues. The germline CDR1 and CDR2 sequences are KGHSH and LQKENI. The CDR3 nucleotides read TGTGCCAGCTCACCAGGCAACAATCAGCCCCAGCATTTT. Translated: CASSPGNNQPQHF.

The genes are TRBV4-1 and TRBJ2-1, with D unresolved. V was cut by 1 base and J by 9 bases, with 13 bases left in between. The CDR3 has 14 amino acids. CDR1 is MGHRA, CDR2 YSYEKL, per germline. The CDR3 reads CASSQAPSPTEQFF. DNA for the CDR3: TGCGCCAGCAGCCAAGCCCCCTCACCCACTGAGCAGTTCTTC.